This TCR beta chain is from a study of blood T cell repertoires in COVID-19 (dated by TCRdb to 2018 to 2020). Turning to the overall study: Samples from collaborators originated in the United States, Italy and Spain and spanned both the acute and convalescent phases of COVID-19. The prospective study material was composed of cDNA or gDNA derived from T cells, B-cell-depleted T cells, or PBMCs. Subjects who had been exposed to COVID-19, were actively infected with it, or had recovered from it provided the deeply sampled blood TCRbeta repertoires that made up the dataset. The repertoires were released in a freely available public database intended as a resource for research on the immune response to SARS-CoV-2. The samples were drawn from the first 160 participants of the ongoing ImmuneRACE study and from 1,254 subjects provided by 6 global collaborators. A de-identified subject ID, COVID-19 status, age in years and sex were almost always included in the sample metadata. Where available, HLA class I and class II types were obtained from metadata supplied by the sample provider rather than from assay-based typing.

This clone has just a few counts. What antigen it recognizes has not been identified. The input lacks base qualities; no much larger clone sits a single base away. At one collaborating source in Seattle, patients were enrolled during active infection and were followed longitudinally through the course of disease. Collaborating institutions collected whole blood in K2EDTA tubes following their own protocols. For TCRbeta analysis, collaborator samples were shipped as frozen whole blood, as isolated PBMCs, or as DNA extracted from either sample type. Overall study results and their limits: The amount of clinical and demographic metadata varied by source and participant and was provided uncurated.

The immunoSEQ Assay, a bias-controlled multiplex PCR, was used to amplify TCRbeta CDR3 regions from genomic DNA. In the source study's methods: The number of nucleated cells in each sample was estimated from the amplification of reference gene primers within the assay. To quantify the absolute abundance of each unique TCRbeta CDR3 rearrangement, sequence reads were collapsed and filtered. Productive Simpson clonality was computed per sample as the square root of Simpson's diversity index over productive rearrangements. The table was pulled from immuneACCESS by TCRdb, which kept in-frame rearrangements only. Such tables lose some clones; where checked, under half of the loss comes from unresolved V genes, and the rest has no known cause. That table gives V, J and clone size, and the DNA gave D and trimming. The sample contains some 220,000 clones, roughly 91% of them found a single time. In total, the top ten clones hold around 0.86% of the sample.

Sequenced: peripheral blood. The clonotype was recovered from a man aged 30 to 45 with COVID-19, enrolled during active disease.

Here the CDR3 is given as CASSGGWGGSYEQYF. The DNA is as follows: TGTGCCAGCAGCGGAGGCTGGGGGGGCTCCTACGAGCAGTACTTC. Recombination connected TRBV11-2 to TRBJ2-7, and 7 bases in between align with TRBD2. Trimming accounts for 5 bases at V and 0 bases at J, while the number of junction bases matched to no gene is 7. From its cysteine to its phenylalanine, the CDR3 spans 15 amino acids. Only the CDR3 DNA stays, 45 bases, in frame from base 1. The CDR1 and CDR2 encoded by the germline V gene are SGHAT and FQNNGV.